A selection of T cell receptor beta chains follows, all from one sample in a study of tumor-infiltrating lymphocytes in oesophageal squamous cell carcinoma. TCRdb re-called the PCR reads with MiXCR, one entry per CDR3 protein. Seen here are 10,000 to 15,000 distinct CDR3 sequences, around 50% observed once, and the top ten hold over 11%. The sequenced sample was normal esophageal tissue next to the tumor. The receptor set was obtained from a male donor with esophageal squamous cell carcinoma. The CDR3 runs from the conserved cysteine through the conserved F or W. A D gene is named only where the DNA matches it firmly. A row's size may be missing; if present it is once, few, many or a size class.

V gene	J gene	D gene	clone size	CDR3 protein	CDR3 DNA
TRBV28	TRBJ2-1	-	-	CASSLPGDYNEQFF	TGTGCCAGCAGTTTGCCAGGGGACTACAATGAGCAGTTCTTC
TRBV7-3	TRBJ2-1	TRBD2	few	CASSLSGRYKDEQFF	TGTGCCAGCAGCCTAAGCGGGAGGTATAAGGATGAGCAGTTCTTC
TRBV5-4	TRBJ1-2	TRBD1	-	CASSPQGARYGYTF	TGTGCCAGCAGCCCTCAGGGGGCGAGATATGGCTACACCTTC
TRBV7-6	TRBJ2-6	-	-	CASSLTGNVLTF	TGTGCCAGCAGCTTAACCGGCAACGTCCTGACTTTC
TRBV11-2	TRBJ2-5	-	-	CASSFRGLETQYF	TGTGCCAGCAGCTTTCGGGGATTAGAGACCCAGTACTTC
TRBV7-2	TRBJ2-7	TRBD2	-	CASSPGTSGTDEQYF	TGTGCCAGCAGCCCGGGGACTAGCGGGACAGACGAGCAGTACTTC
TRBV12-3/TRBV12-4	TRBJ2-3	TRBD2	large	CASSSTGLAGVSDTQYF	TGTGCCAGCAGTTCTACAGGACTAGCGGGGGTATCAGATACGCAGTATTTT
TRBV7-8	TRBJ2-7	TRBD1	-	CASSLEALDRGYEQYF	TGTGCCAGCAGCTTAGAAGCCTTGGACAGGGGTTACGAGCAGTACTTC
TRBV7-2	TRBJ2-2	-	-	CASSLYENTGELFF	TGTGCCAGCAGCTTGTATGAGAACACCGGGGAGCTGTTTTTT
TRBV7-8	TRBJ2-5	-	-	CASSFQEVQYF	TGTGCCAGCAGTTTCCAGGAGGTCCAGTACTTC
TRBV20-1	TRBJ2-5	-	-	CSARVQTQYF	TGCAGTGCTAGGGTCCAGACCCAGTACTTC
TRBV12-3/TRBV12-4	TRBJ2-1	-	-	CASSLWGEAAYNEQFF	TGTGCCAGCAGTTTATGGGGGGAGGCGGCCTACAATGAGCAGTTCTTC
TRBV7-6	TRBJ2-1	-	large	CASSLSGNEQFF	TGTGCCAGCAGCTTAAGCGGCAATGAGCAGTTCTTC
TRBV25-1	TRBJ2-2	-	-	CATRGQSGLNTGELFF	TGTGCCACCAGAGGACAGAGTGGGTTAAACACCGGGGAGCTGTTTTTT
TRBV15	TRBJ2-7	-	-	CATSGAGEISYEQYF	TGTGCCACCAGCGGGGCAGGGGAGATTTCCTACGAGCAGTACTTC
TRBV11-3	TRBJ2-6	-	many	CASSKTSSSVLTF	TGTGCCAGCAGTAAAACGAGCAGCTCCGTCCTGACTTTC
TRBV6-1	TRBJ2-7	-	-	CASKSGHNYEQYF	TGTGCCAGCAAGTCAGGACACAACTACGAGCAGTACTTC
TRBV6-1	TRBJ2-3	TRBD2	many	CASSSRLAGGGDTQYF	TGTGCCAGCAGTTCCAGACTAGCGGGGGGAGGAGATACGCAGTATTTT
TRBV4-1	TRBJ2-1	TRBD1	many	CASSQDPGQGVSNEQFF	TGCGCCAGCAGCCAAGATCCGGGACAGGGGGTCTCCAATGAGCAGTTCTTC
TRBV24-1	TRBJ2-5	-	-	CATSDWQGSQETQYF	TGTGCCACCAGTGATTGGCAGGGGTCCCAAGAGACCCAGTACTTC
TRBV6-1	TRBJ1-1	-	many	CASSYGGAGTEAFF	TGTGCCAGCAGTTATGGAGGGGCGGGCACTGAAGCTTTCTTT
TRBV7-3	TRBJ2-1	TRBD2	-	CASSPSGRDEQFF	TGTGCCAGCAGCCCTAGCGGGAGAGATGAGCAGTTCTTC
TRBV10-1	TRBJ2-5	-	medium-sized	CASSEDSSQETQYF	TGCGCCAGCAGTGAGGATAGCAGCCAAGAGACCCAGTACTTC
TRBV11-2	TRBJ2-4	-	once	CASSKFRRGLAKNIQYF	TGTGCCAGCAGCAAGTTTAGGCGGGGGCTCGCCAAAAACATTCAGTACTTC
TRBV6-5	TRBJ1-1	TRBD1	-	CASRYQNRGLEAFF	TGTGCCAGCCGGTACCAAAACAGGGGCCTAGAAGCTTTCTTT
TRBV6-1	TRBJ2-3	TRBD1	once	CASSDGQGYTQYF	TGTGCCAGCAGTGACGGACAGGGCTACACGCAGTATTTT
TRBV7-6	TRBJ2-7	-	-	CASSYGGEQYF	TGTGCCAGCAGCTATGGGGGCGAGCAGTACTTC